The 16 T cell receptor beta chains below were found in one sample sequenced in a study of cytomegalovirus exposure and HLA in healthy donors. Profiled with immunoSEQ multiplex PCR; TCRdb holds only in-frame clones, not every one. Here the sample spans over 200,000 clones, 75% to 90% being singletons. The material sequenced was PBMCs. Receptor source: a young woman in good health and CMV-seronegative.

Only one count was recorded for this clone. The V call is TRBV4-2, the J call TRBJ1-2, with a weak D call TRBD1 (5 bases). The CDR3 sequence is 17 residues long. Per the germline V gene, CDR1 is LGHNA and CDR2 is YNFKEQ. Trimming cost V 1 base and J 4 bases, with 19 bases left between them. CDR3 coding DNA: TGTGCCAGCAGCCAAGCAGCCCATCAGGGCGGGACCTATGGCTACACCTTC. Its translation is CASSQAAHQGGTYGYTF.

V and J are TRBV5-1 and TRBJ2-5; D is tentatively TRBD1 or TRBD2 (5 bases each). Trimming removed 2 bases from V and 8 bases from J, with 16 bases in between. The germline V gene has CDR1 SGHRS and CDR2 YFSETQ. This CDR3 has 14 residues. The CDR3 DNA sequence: TGCGCCAGCAGCTTCGAAGGAACCAGGGACACCCAGTACTTC. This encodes CASSFEGTRDTQYF.

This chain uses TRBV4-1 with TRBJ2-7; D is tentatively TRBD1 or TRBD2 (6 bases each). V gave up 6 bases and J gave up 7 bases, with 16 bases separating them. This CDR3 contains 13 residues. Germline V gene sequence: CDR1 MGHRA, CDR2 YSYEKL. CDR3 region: CASRRGLTGEQYF. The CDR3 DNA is TGCGCCAGCAGACGAGGACTAACAGGGGAGCAGTACTTC.

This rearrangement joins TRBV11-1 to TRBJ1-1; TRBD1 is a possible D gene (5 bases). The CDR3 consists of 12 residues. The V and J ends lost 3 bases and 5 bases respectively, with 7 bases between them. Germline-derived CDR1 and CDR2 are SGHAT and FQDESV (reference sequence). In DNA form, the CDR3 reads TGTGCCAGCAGCTTCAGGGCTACTGAAGCTTTCTTT. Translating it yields CASSFRATEAFF.

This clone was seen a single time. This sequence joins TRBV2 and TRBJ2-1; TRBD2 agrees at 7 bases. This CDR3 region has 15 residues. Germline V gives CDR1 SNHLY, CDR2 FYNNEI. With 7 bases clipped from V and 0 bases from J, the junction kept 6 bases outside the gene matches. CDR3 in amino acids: CASMGGTSSYNEQFF. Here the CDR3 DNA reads TGTGCCAGCATGGGGGGGACGAGCTCCTACAATGAGCAGTTCTTC.

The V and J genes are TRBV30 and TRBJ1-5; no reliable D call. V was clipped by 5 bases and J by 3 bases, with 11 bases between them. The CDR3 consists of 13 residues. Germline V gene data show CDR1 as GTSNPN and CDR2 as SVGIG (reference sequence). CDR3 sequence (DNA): TGTGCCTGGGCGTCAGATTTCAATCAGCCCCAGCATTTT. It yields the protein CAWASDFNQPQHF.

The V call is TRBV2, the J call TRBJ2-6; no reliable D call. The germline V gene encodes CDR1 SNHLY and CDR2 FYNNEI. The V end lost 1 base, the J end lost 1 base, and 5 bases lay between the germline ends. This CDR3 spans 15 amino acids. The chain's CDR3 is CASSEGVSGANVLTF. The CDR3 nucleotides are TGTGCCAGCAGTGAAGGGGTATCTGGGGCCAACGTCCTGACTTTC.

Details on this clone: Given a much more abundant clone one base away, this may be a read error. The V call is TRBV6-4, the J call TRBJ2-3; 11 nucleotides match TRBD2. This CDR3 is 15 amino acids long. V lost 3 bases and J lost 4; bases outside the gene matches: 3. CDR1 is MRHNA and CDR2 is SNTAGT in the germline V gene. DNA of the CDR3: TGTGCCAGCAGTGAAATAGCGGGGGGGCCAGATACGCAGTATTTT. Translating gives CASSEIAGGPDTQYF.

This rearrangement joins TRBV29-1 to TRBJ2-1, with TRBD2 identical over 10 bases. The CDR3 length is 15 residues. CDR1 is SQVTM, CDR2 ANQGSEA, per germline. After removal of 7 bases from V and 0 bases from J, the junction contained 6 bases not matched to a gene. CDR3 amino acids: CSERGGSSSYNEQFF. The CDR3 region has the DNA TGCAGCGAGCGGGGGGGCTCCAGCTCCTACAATGAGCAGTTCTTC.

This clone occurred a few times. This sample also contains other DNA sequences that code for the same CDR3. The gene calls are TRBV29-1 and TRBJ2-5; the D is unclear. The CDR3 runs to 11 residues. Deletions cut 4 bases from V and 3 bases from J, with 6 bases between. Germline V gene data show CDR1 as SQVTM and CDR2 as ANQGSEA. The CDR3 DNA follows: TGCAGCGTTGGTGGGGAAGAGACCCAGTACTTC. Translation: CSVGGEETQYF.

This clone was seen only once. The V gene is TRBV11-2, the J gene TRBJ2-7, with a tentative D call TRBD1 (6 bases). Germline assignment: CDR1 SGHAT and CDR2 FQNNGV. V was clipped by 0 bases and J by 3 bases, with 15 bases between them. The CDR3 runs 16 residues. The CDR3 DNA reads TGTGCCAGCAGCTTAGATCTGGTCCAGGGGATCTACGAGCAGTACTTC. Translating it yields CASSLDLVQGIYEQYF.

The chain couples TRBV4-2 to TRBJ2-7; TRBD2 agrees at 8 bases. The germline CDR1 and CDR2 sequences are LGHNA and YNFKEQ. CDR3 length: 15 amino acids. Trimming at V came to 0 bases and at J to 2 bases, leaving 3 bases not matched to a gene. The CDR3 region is CASSQERRGAYEQYF. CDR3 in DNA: TGTGCCAGCAGCCAAGAACGGCGGGGGGCCTACGAGCAGTACTTC.

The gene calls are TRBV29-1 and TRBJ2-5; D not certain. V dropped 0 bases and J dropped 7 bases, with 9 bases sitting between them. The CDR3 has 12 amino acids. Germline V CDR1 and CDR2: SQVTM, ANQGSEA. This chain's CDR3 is CSVEDHPPTQYF. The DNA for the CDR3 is TGCAGCGTTGAAGATCACCCCCCGACCCAGTACTTC.

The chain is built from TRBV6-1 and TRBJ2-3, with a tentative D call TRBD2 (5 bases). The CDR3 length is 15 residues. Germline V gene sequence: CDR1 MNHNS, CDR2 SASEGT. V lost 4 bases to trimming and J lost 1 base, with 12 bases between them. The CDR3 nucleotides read TGTGCCAGCAGTGCTCGACTAAGGGGCACAGATACGCAGTATTTT. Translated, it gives CASSARLRGTDTQYF.

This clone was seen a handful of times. The CDR3: CSVAGQGYYGYTF. In nucleotides, the CDR3 is TGCAGCGTTGCGGGACAGGGGTACTATGGCTACACCTTC. This chain joins TRBV29-1 and TRBJ1-2, with 10 bases aligning to TRBD1. The V segment lost 4 bases and the J segment 3 bases; nucleotides outside the gene matches: 2. There are 13 residues in the CDR3. Germline V lookup: CDR1 SQVTM, CDR2 ANQGSEA.

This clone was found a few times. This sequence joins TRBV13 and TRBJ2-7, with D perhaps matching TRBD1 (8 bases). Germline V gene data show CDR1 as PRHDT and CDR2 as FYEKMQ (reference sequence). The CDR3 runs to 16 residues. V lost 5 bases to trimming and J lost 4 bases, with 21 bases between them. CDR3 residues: CASSPEGLQGGYEQYF. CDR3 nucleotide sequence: TGTGCCAGCAGCCCCGAAGGGTTACAGGGGGGGTACGAGCAGTACTTC.